This TCR beta chain was captured in a study of blood T cell repertoires in COVID-19. Overall study: COVID-19 samples collected from the United States, Italy and Spain covered acute and convalescent phases. Sources were T cells, B-cell-depleted T cells, or PBMCs; the material itself was cDNA or gDNA.

Seattle's enrolled individuals joined amid active infection and were then monitored longitudinally. Trimming stripped 4 bases from V and 6 bases from J, with 16 bases between. The CDR3 covers 14 residues. The germline CDR1 and CDR2 sequences are SGHRS and YFSETQ. Per the authors' pipeline: Reference gene primers were amplified, and this amplification served to estimate nucleated cell counts. Repertoires were generated with immunoSEQ multiplex PCR, while TCRdb's copy carries only in-frame clones and drops some. Clone size and the V and J calls come from that table; the DNA yielded D and trimming. Of 160,000 or so clones in the sample, less than 85% were seen once.

Sequenced input: peripheral blood. The receptor comes from a woman aged 55-70 years with COVID-19, enrolled during active disease. This rearrangement joins TRBV5-1 to TRBJ1-2; a possible D gene is TRBD1 (6 bases). CDR3 amino acids: CASSRTDSSHGYTF. The CDR3 DNA reads as TGCGCCAGCAGCCGGACGGACAGCTCCCATGGCTACACCTTC.